The entry below describes one TCR beta chain. This entry belongs to a study of blood T cell repertoires in COVID-19. About the study: Samples representing acute and convalescent COVID-19 were sourced from the United States, Italy and Spain. Sample material is recorded as cDNA or gDNA derived from T cells, B-cell-depleted T cells, or PBMCs.

Authors' data handling: Amplification from reference gene primers served as the basis for estimated nucleated cell counts. Sequencing was performed with immunoSEQ multiplex PCR; in TCRdb, only in-frame clones are kept and a portion is missing. Clonal size and the V and J genes are those of that table, whereas D and trimming came from the DNA. The sample lists about 120,000 clones, over 65% occurring once. Germline-derived CDR1 and CDR2 are MGHRA and YSYEKL. The CDR3 consists of 14 residues. V shed 3 bases, J shed 7 bases, and the junction held 5 bases outside the gene matches. Material: peripheral blood. This sequence joins TRBV4-1 and TRBJ2-7; 11 bases line up with TRBD1. This clonotype was obtained from a man aged 25-45 years with acute or convalescent COVID-19. CDR3 residues: CASSHPGQGGEQYF. The DNA of the CDR3 is TGCGCCAGCAGCCATCCGGGACAGGGGGGGGAGCAGTACTTC.